These 5 T cell receptor beta chains were sequenced from one sample in a study of blood T cell repertoires in COVID-19. Sequenced by immunoSEQ multiplex PCR; TCRdb stores in-frame clones only, minus some. The table shows hundreds of thousands of clones, with 87% occurring only once. Sequenced: PBMCs or T cells enriched from blood (not recorded which). These receptors were collected from a woman aged 50 to 65 who had recovered from COVID-19.

The J gene is TRBJ2-1, the V gene TRBV7-8; the match to TRBD2 covers 13 bases. V was pared by 5 bases and J by 7 bases, with 8 bases of the junction left unmatched. The CDR3 runs to 16 residues. The germline CDR1 and CDR2 sequences are SGHVS and FQNEAQ. The CDR3 here is CASSPKTSGGSNEQFF. Here the CDR3 DNA reads TGTGCCAGCAGCCCCAAGACTAGCGGGGGGAGTAATGAGCAGTTCTTC.

The genes are TRBV3-1 (or the pseudogene TRBV3-2) and TRBJ2-3, with 7 bases aligning to TRBD2. CDR1 is LGHDT, CDR2 YNNKEL, per germline (reference sequence). Germline trimming cut 3 bases from V and 1 base from J; bases unmatched to any gene: 10. This CDR3 is built from 17 residues. CDR3 coding DNA: TGTGCCAGCAGCCATTTAACCGGGGGGTCGGGCACAGATACGCAGTATTTT. Translation: CASSHLTGGSGTDTQYF.

V is TRBV29-1 and J is TRBJ2-1; 7 bases are a match to TRBD2. The CDR3 has 15 residues. From germline, CDR1 is SQVTM and CDR2 ANQGSEA. V shed 8 bases and J 3 bases; nucleotides not matched to a gene: 13. CDR3 DNA: TGCAGCTCCCTCCTTGCGGGGGACCTCTACAATGAGCAGTTCTTC. Translating gives CSSLLAGDLYNEQFF.

The chain carries TRBV24-1 and TRBJ2-1; 9 bases are a match to TRBD1. Germline CDR1 KGHDR, CDR2 SFDVKD. This CDR3 has 16 residues. The V and J ends lost 9 bases and 9 bases, in that order; junction bases with no gene match: 17. The CDR3 loop reads CATAETGTGITSEQFF. Written as DNA, the CDR3 is TGTGCCACCGCTGAAACCGGGACAGGGATCACGAGTGAGCAGTTCTTC.

The chain uses TRBV28 and TRBJ2-5; D remains unclear. Germline V CDR1 and CDR2: MDHEN, SYDVKM. The CDR3 is made up of 14 amino acids. Deletions cut 5 bases from V and 0 bases from J, with 10 bases between. CDR3: CASSPAGYQETQYF. The CDR3 DNA sequence: TGTGCCAGCAGTCCCGCCGGGTACCAAGAGACCCAGTACTTC.